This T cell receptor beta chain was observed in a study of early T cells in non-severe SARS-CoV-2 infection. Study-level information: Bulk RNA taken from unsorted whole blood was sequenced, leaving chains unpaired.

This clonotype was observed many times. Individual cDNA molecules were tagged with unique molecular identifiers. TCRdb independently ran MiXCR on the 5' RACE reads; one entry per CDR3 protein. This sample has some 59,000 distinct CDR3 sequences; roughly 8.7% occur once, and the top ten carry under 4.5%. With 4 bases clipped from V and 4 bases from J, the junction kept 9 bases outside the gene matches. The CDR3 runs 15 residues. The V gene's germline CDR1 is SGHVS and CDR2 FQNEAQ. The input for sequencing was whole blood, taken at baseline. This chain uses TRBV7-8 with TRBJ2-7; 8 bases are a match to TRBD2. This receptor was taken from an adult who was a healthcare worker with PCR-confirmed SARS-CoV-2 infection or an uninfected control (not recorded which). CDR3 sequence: CASSSGRGGAYEQYF. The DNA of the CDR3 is TGTGCCAGCAGCTCAGGTCGGGGGGGCGCTTACGAGCAGTACTTC. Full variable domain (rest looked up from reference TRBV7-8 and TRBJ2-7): GAGVSQSPRYKVAKRGQDVALRCDPISGHVSLFWYQQALGQGPEFLTYFQNEAQLDKSGLPSDRFFAERPEGSVSTLKIQRTQQEDSAVYLCASSSGRGGAYEQYFGPGTRLTVT.